The source of this TCR beta chain is a study of T-cell reconstitution after alpha-beta-depleted transplantation in children. Study results and caveats: As was reported, about two months after transplant, alpha-beta T cells came from several hundred expanded graft clones. Fresh T-cell production supplied most of the T-cell counts and diversity seen one year after transplant. From surviving recipient T cells and thymic progenitors came the high day-60 TCRbeta diversity observed in some patients.

It was with unique molecular identifiers that the TCRbeta library was prepared. TCRdb reprocessed the PCR reads via MiXCR and lists one record per CDR3 protein. The data show around 500,000 distinct CDR3 sequences, with 23% seen just once and around an eighth held by the top ten. With V trimmed by 5 bases and J by 10 bases, 8 bases remained unmatched. The CDR3 sequence is 13 residues long. A remark on this clonotype: Its antigen is unknown.

The sample was PBMCs, mostly from graft donor cells, taken 360 days after TCRalphabeta/CD19-depleted stem cell transplant. The source is a boy under two years old who had a stem cell transplant for acute myeloid leukemia, so the T cells may come from the graft donor. V usage is TRBV12-3 or TRBV12-4 and J usage is TRBJ2-1; TRBD1 matches 7 bases. The CDR3 bases are TGTGCCAGCAGTACCCACAGGGGAAACGAGCAGTTCTTC. This gives the protein CASSTHRGNEQFF.